The entry below gives a single T cell receptor (beta chain) sequence along with its context. Its antigen remains unknown. This sample is part of a study of shared clonotypes between healthy human individuals. Background on the study: Three plates were used per donor for CD4 naive, three for CD4 memory, two for CD8 naive and one for CD8 memory.

All donors were healthy HIV-negative adults lacking recent acute infections or vaccinations. Assay execution took place at the deep level. Only in-frame clones appear in the TCRdb table, and some are missing; sequencing was by immunoSEQ multiplex PCR. The sample yields 1,500,000 or so clones, approximately 97% seen once. V dropped 0 bases and J dropped 3 bases, with 6 bases sitting between them. The germline CDR1 and CDR2 sequences are MDHEN and SYDVKM. CDR3 length: 14 amino acids. Whole-study findings and limits: Sequencing depth was expected to affect clonotype sharing among donors.

Material: naive CD4+ T cells sorted from blood. Subset noted: CD45RA+ positively selected. This clonotype was obtained from a man aged 25-45 years in good health. V usage is TRBV28 and J usage is TRBJ1-5; the D gene is possibly TRBD1 (5 bases). CDR3 amino acids: CASSLWDINQPQHF. The CDR3 nucleotides are TGTGCCAGCAGTTTATGGGACATCAATCAGCCCCAGCATTTT.